This is a list of T cell receptor beta chains from one sample in a study of blood T cell repertoires in COVID-19. Assay used: immunoSEQ multiplex PCR; TCRdb lists only in-frame clones, some missing. The repertoire has 98,000 or so clones, about 91% of them found once; the top ten carry around 6%. The specimen sequenced was peripheral blood. The receptors derive from a human donor in a cohort sampled during active COVID-19. Each CDR3 is given with its conserved first and last residue. D genes are given only for firm matches. Clone sizes are given selectively: once, few, many, or a class where the clone is expanded.

>TRBV18|.|TRBD1|TRBJ1-1
CASSHRDRGLNTEAFF
TGTGCCAGCTCACATCGGGACAGGGGCTTGAACACTGAAGCTTTCTTT
>TRBV4-3|.|TRBD1|TRBJ1-6
CASSQAGSQGVNSPLHF
TGCGCCAGCAGCCAAGCGGGATCGCAGGGGGTTAATTCACCCCTCCACTTT
>TRBV27|.|TRBD1|TRBJ2-2
CASSPGTGGAGELFF
TGTGCCAGCAGCCCCGGGACAGGGGGCGCGGGGGAGCTGTTTTTT
>TRBV13|.|TRBD1|TRBJ2-7
CASSPDRGTYEQYF
TGTGCCAGCAGCCCGGACAGGGGGACCTACGAGCAGTACTTC
>TRBV25-1|.|TRBD2|TRBJ2-5
CASSADAGEQETQYF
TGTGCCAGCAGCGCAGATGCGGGAGAGCAAGAGACCCAGTACTTC
>TRBV19|.|.|TRBJ2-7
CASIMMARSYEQYF
TGTGCCAGTATAATGATGGCCAGGTCCTACGAGCAGTACTTC
>TRBV12-3/TRBV12-4|.|.|TRBJ1-5
CASNTDRDQPQHF
TGTGCCAGCAACACTGACAGAGACCAGCCCCAGCATTTT
>TRBV6-6|.|TRBD2|TRBJ2-1
CASSYPGLHNEQFF
TGTGCCAGCAGTTACCCGGGACTACACAATGAGCAGTTCTTC
>TRBV18|.|.|TRBJ1-1
CASSPSPGNTEAFF
TGTGCCAGCTCGCCCTCTCCCGGGAACACTGAAGCTTTCTTT
>TRBV24-1|once|.|TRBJ2-6
CAIAPGSTGANVLTF
TGTGCCATTGCCCCGGGATCAACTGGGGCCAACGTCCTGACTTTC
>TRBV30|.|TRBD2|TRBJ2-1
CAWSKGRGGPDEQFF
TGTGCCTGGAGTAAAGGACGGGGGGGCCCCGATGAGCAGTTCTTC
>TRBV4-2|.|TRBD2|TRBJ2-1
CASSPSGGNPNEQFF
TGTGCCAGCAGCCCTAGCGGGGGGAACCCCAATGAGCAGTTCTTC
>TRBV12-3/TRBV12-4|.|.|TRBJ2-1
CASSSAFGEQFF
TGTGCCAGCAGTTCGGCCTTCGGGGAGCAGTTCTTC
>TRBV11-2|.|TRBD2|TRBJ2-2
CASSPRTSGATGELFF
TGTGCCAGCAGCCCCCGGACTAGCGGGGCCACCGGGGAGCTGTTTTTT
>TRBV7-9|.|TRBD1|TRBJ1-4
CASSFKGAGEKLFF
TGTGCCAGCAGCTTCAAGGGGGCGGGGGAAAAACTGTTTTTT
>TRBV28|.|TRBD2|TRBJ2-1
CASRVGTSGILSYNEQFF
TGTGCCAGCAGAGTCGGGACTAGCGGGATCCTCTCCTACAATGAGCAGTTCTTC
>TRBV27|.|TRBD2|TRBJ2-1
CASSPTDGGGYEQFF
TGTGCCAGCAGCCCAACGGATGGGGGGGGGTATGAGCAGTTCTTC
>TRBV4-3|once|.|TRBJ2-1
CASSQDGPLIYNEQFF
TGCGCCAGCAGCCAAGATGGGCCACTCATATACAATGAGCAGTTCTTC
>TRBV7-2|.|TRBD2|TRBJ2-7
CASSLAAGDALEQYF
TGTGCCAGCAGCTTAGCAGCGGGGGACGCCCTCGAGCAGTACTTC
>TRBV6-4|.|TRBD2|TRBJ2-1
CASSPYGGAYNEQFF
TGTGCCAGCAGTCCTTATGGGGGGGCCTACAATGAGCAGTTCTTC
>TRBV5-6|.|TRBD1|TRBJ2-7
CASTFRGLYEQYF
TGTGCCAGCACCTTCAGGGGGCTCTACGAGCAGTACTTC
>TRBV7-9|.|.|TRBJ1-2
CASSPRNRNHYGYTF
TGTGCCAGCAGCCCGCGAAACAGGAATCACTATGGCTACACCTTC
>TRBV5-1|.|TRBD2|TRBJ2-3
CASSLVGLDPDTQYF
TGCGCCAGCAGCTTAGTGGGACTAGACCCAGATACGCAGTATTTT
>TRBV5-6|.|TRBD2|TRBJ2-3
CASSLRLAGTDTQYF
TGTGCCAGCAGCCTAAGACTAGCGGGCACAGATACGCAGTATTTT
>TRBV5-4|few|.|TRBJ1-2
CASSSRTGEPYGYTF
TGTGCCAGCAGCTCCCGGACGGGAGAACCCTATGGCTACACCTTC
>TRBV6-2/TRBV6-3|few|TRBD1|TRBJ1-1
CASSYLGQGAFF
TGTGCCAGCAGTTACCTCGGACAGGGTGCTTTCTTT
>TRBV13|.|.|TRBJ2-1
CASSFGSPEQFF
TGTGCCAGCAGCTTCGGTTCACCCGAGCAGTTCTTC
>TRBV29-1|.|.|TRBJ2-1
CSVQQQGPISYNEQFF
TGCAGCGTTCAACAACAGGGACCCATTTCCTACAATGAGCAGTTCTTC
>TRBV30|.|.|TRBJ2-4
CAWSATLGKGKNIQYF
TGTGCCTGGAGTGCGACGCTCGGGAAGGGCAAAAACATTCAGTACTTC
>TRBV29-1|.|.|TRBJ1-2
CSVPRGYGYGYTF
TGCAGCGTGCCACGGGGGTATGGCTATGGCTACACCTTC
>TRBV7-3|.|TRBD2|TRBJ2-7
CASSPGVGLLSYEQYF
TGTGCCAGCAGCCCGGGCGTGGGACTACTCTCCTACGAGCAGTACTTC
>TRBV7-9|.|TRBD2|TRBJ2-1
CASSLWREATMSEQFF
TGTGCCAGCAGCTTATGGCGGGAGGCTACAATGAGCGAGCAGTTCTTC
>TRBV30|few|TRBD2|TRBJ2-5
CAVIAGGSQETQYF
TGTGCCGTTATAGCGGGGGGCTCACAAGAGACCCAGTACTTC
>TRBV28|.|.|TRBJ1-1
CASSPPDSRFTEAFF
TGTGCCAGCAGTCCTCCCGACAGTCGATTCACTGAAGCTTTCTTT
>TRBV4-3|.|TRBD2|TRBJ2-5
CASSQVWRGGSQETQYF
TGCGCCAGCAGCCAAGTGTGGCGGGGGGGATCACAAGAGACCCAGTACTTC
>TRBV3-1/TRBV3-2|.|.|TRBJ2-3
CASSQGHTDTQYF
TGTGCCAGCAGCCAGGGCCACACAGATACGCAGTATTTT